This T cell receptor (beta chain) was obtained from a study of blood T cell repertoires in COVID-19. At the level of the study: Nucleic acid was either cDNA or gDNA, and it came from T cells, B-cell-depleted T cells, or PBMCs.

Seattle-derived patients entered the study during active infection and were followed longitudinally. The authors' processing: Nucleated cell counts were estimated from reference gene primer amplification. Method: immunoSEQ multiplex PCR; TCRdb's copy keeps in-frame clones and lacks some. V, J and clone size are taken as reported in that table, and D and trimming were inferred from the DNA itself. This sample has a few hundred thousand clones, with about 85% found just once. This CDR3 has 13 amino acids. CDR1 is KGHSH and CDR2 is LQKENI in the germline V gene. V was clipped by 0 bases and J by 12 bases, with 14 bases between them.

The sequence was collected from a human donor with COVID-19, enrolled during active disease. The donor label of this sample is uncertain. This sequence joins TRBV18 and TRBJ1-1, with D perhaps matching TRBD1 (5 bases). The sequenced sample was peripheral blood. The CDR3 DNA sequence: TGTGCCAGCTCACCACCGGACCAAGGGGCGTCTTTCTTT. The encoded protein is CASSPPDQGASFF.